The 17 T cell receptor beta chains below were found in one sample sequenced in a study of regulatory T cells in long-lasting Graves disease. Construction of the TCR beta libraries employed iRepertoire HTBI primers in conjunction with Arm-PCR of CDR3 regions. MiXCR, run by TCRdb on the multiplex PCR reads, gives a single entry per CDR3 protein. The table lists 600,000 to 850,000 distinct CDR3 sequences, about 30% of them singletons. Time point in this sample: persistent/refractory GD, antithyroid drugs over 5 years with positive TRAb. RNA isolated from PBMCs was used to make the TCR library. Sequencing was performed on peripheral blood mononuclear cells (PBMCs), taken when the disease was refractory, from a patient treated with antithyroid drugs. These receptors all stem from a female donor with Graves disease.

The gene calls are TRBV9 and TRBJ1-2; TRBD1 might be the D (6 bases). The CDR3 is 15 amino acids. CDR1 SGDLS and CDR2 YYNGEE come from the germline V gene. V lost 0 bases, J lost 2 bases, and 11 bases lay in between. The CDR3 here is CASSVEGGANYGYTF. The CDR3 nucleotides read TGTGCCAGCAGCGTAGAAGGGGGGGCGAACTATGGCTACACCTTC.

This clonotype was seen ten or more times. This rearrangement joins TRBV7-3 to TRBJ1-1, with no clear D. Trimming cost V 5 bases and J 5 bases, with 18 bases left between them. Germline V gives CDR1 SGHTA, CDR2 FQGTGA. This CDR3 has 15 amino acids. CDR3 coding DNA: TGTGCCAGCAGCCCGAGCGGGGTCCATGGGACTGAAGCTTTCTTT. Translated, it gives CASSPSGVHGTEAFF.

This clonotype was counted a few times. The V call is TRBV20-1, the J call TRBJ2-7; possibly TRBD1 for D (5 bases). Trimming cost V 1 base and J 3 bases, with 13 bases left between them. The CDR3 has 14 residues. Germline CDR1 reads DFQATT; CDR2 reads SNEGSKA (reference sequence). Here the CDR3 reads CSARATGWGYEQYF. The CDR3 DNA follows: TGCAGTGCTAGAGCTACAGGCTGGGGCTACGAGCAGTACTTC.

This clonotype turned up a few times. The chain combines TRBV18 with TRBJ2-5, with 11 nucleotides matching TRBD1. The CDR3 covers 15 residues. In germline, CDR1 is KGHSH, CDR2 LQKENI. The V gene end was trimmed by 3 bases and the J gene end by 4 bases; junction bases not matched to a gene: 4. In DNA, the CDR3 is TGTGCCAGCTCACCCCCCGGGACAGGGGGAGAGACCCAGTACTTC. Protein product: CASSPPGTGGETQYF.

The rearrangement uses TRBV20-1 and TRBJ1-1; 8 bases align to TRBD1. Germline V CDR1 and CDR2: DFQATT, SNEGSKA (reference sequence). V shed 4 bases and J 4 bases; nucleotides not matched to a gene: 8. The CDR3 runs 14 residues. Here the CDR3 reads CSANPGGSFTEAFF. The CDR3 DNA is TGCAGTGCTAATCCAGGGGGCTCGTTCACTGAAGCTTTCTTT.

This chain links TRBV29-1 with TRBJ2-7; 9 positions agree with TRBD2. From germline, CDR1 is SQVTM and CDR2 ANQGSEA. The CDR3 runs 14 residues. V was pared by 2 bases and J by 1 base, with 3 bases of the junction left unmatched. The CDR3 DNA sequence: TGCAGCGTTGAATCTAGCGGGGAGTCCTACGAGCAGTACTTC. It is translated as CSVESSGESYEQYF.

This clonotype turned up a few times. The chain carries TRBV9 and TRBJ1-1; possible D gene TRBD1, 6 bases. V was trimmed by 1 base and J by 8 bases, leaving 12 bases between them. CDR1 and CDR2 from the germline V gene are SGDLS and YYNGEE. The CDR3 covers 13 residues. Here the CDR3 DNA reads TGTGCCAGCAGCGTAACCGGGGGCTCCGAAGCTTTCTTT. Its protein is CASSVTGGSEAFF.

The chain carries TRBV6-1 and TRBJ2-6; D unresolved. V was cut by 7 bases and J by 0 bases, with 16 bases left in between. This CDR3 is 17 amino acids long. Per germline, CDR1 MNHNS and CDR2 SASEGT. CDR3 sequence (DNA): TGTGCCAGCACTCTCCTGGACGGAAGCTCTGGGGCCAACGTCCTGACTTTC. Its protein product is CASTLLDGSSGANVLTF.

This clonotype has more than one count but fewer than ten. One base away lies a much larger clone, so this may be a sequencing read error. The V and J genes are TRBV6-9 and TRBJ1-1, with D possibly TRBD1 on 5 matching bases. The CDR3 consists of 15 residues. Germline V gene lookup returns CDR1 MNHGY and CDR2 SVAAGI. The DNA of the CDR3 is TGTGCCGGCAGTTGGGCCCGGGGGGAGAACACTGAAGCTTTCTTT. Translating it yields CAGSWARGENTEAFF.

The V call is TRBV29-1, the J call TRBJ1-6; TRBD1 matches 7 bases. In germline, CDR1 is SQVTM, CDR2 ANQGSEA. This CDR3 region has 15 residues. Trimming removed 7 bases from V and 4 bases from J; junction bases left unmatched: 10. The CDR3 region has the DNA TGCAGCGCCCGTACCGGGACAGAATATAATTCACCCCTCCACTTT. This gives the protein CSARTGTEYNSPLHF. Together with reference TRBV29-1 and TRBJ1-6, the CDR3 gives the full variable domain: SAVISQKPSRDICQRGTSLTIQCQVDSQVTMMFWYRQQPGQSLTLIATANQGSEATYESGFVIDKFPISRPNLTFSTLTVSNMSPEDSSIYLCSARTGTEYNSPLHFGNGTRLTVT.

This chain links TRBV20-1 with TRBJ2-3, with D possibly being TRBD2 (6 bases). V was clipped by 1 base and J by 4 bases, with 9 bases between them. This CDR3 has 13 residues. The germline gives CDR1 DFQATT, CDR2 SNEGSKA (reference sequence). Here the CDR3 reads CSARVEGSDTQYF. The CDR3, as DNA: TGCAGTGCTAGAGTGGAGGGCTCAGATACGCAGTATTTT.

The chain combines TRBV11-1 with TRBJ2-7, with D unclear. CDR1 and CDR2 from the germline V gene are SGHAT and FQDESV (reference sequence). This CDR3 is built from 13 residues. With 5 bases removed from V and 3 bases from J, the gap between germline ends came to 11 bases. The CDR3 here is CASSKWGFYEQYF. CDR3 DNA sequence: TGTGCCAGCAGCAAATGGGGATTCTACGAGCAGTACTTC.

This clonotype occurred a few times. This chain connects TRBV9 to TRBJ1-1, with D possibly matching TRBD1 (5 bases). This CDR3 region has 15 residues. Germline CDR1 reads SGDLS; CDR2 reads YYNGEE. V lost 4 bases and J lost 0, with 13 bases in between. CDR3 region: CASSPKGRLNTEAFF. The DNA of the CDR3 is TGTGCCAGCAGCCCAAAGGGACGCTTGAACACTGAAGCTTTCTTT.

This clonotype was seen a single time. This chain joins TRBV4-1 and TRBJ2-7; 11 bases are a match to TRBD2. V shed 4 bases, J shed 6 bases, and the junction held 5 bases outside the gene matches. The CDR3 extends over 14 amino acids. The germline gives CDR1 MGHRA, CDR2 YSYEKL. As DNA, the CDR3 is TGCGCCAGCAGCCGCCTTGGGACTAGCGGCGAGCAGTACTTC. It yields the protein CASSRLGTSGEQYF.

The sample holds a few counts of this clonotype. The chain employs TRBV28 and TRBJ1-3, with TRBD1 as a possible D gene (6 bases). Trimming pared 8 bases from V and 1 base from J, leaving 15 bases between. Germline V gives CDR1 MDHEN, CDR2 SYDVKM. The CDR3 runs 15 residues. CDR3 DNA: TGTGCCAGCTGCCCACAGGGAGGGTCTGGAAACACCATATATTTT. Translating it yields CASCPQGGSGNTIYF.

A few counts support this clonotype. This chain uses TRBV29-1 with TRBJ1-5, with D possibly being TRBD1 (5 bases). The CDR3 loop spans 14 amino acids. V lost 4 bases and J 10 bases, leaving 20 bases between the germline ends. Germline assignment: CDR1 SQVTM and CDR2 ANQGSEA. CDR3 in DNA: TGCAGCGTTGCCCTGACAGCTTTTCAATCTCCCCAGCATTTT. Translation: CSVALTAFQSPQHF.

V is TRBV4-1 and J is TRBJ1-1; a possible D gene is TRBD1 (6 bases). V gave up 0 bases and J gave up 6 bases, with 20 bases separating them. Germline V lookup: CDR1 MGHRA, CDR2 YSYEKL. This CDR3 region has 17 residues. This chain's CDR3 is CASSQDRSTQGIPEAFF. The CDR3 nucleotides are TGCGCCAGCAGCCAAGATCGCTCTACCCAGGGGATTCCTGAAGCTTTCTTT.